This T cell receptor (beta chain) was captured by sequencing in a study of T cells in Graves' hyperthyroidism and ophthalmopathy. For the study at large: Peripheral blood collection took place at initial diagnosis, before any treatment.

The germline V gene has CDR1 LNHDA and CDR2 SQIVND (reference sequence). This CDR3 has 14 residues. V lost 7 bases and J lost 6, with 19 bases in between. This clonotype was observed once. The antigen is not known. Researchers amplified the TCR beta CDR3 regions from RNA transcripts. First-round RT-PCR with HTBI primers amplified the TCR CDR3 region. Each CDR3 protein is one row after TCRdb ran MiXCR on the multiplex PCR reads. The sample lists 500,000 to 600,000 distinct CDR3 sequences, over 15% occurring once. Not enrolled were patients with uncontrolled infection, other autoimmune disease, pregnancy or lactation. The PBMCs were taken from 10 ml of fresh peripheral blood. The study's findings and limits: Most thyroid clonotypes with frequency above 0.001 were detected in blood.

V and J are TRBV19 and TRBJ2-7, with D maybe TRBD2 (6 bases). The TCR sequence derives from a woman between 18 and 30 years old with Graves' hyperthyroidism. Sequencing input: blood. CDR3 amino acids: CASKGSGVSGEQYF. CDR3 bases: TGTGCCAGTAAAGGTAGCGGAGTTTCTGGCGAGCAGTACTTC.